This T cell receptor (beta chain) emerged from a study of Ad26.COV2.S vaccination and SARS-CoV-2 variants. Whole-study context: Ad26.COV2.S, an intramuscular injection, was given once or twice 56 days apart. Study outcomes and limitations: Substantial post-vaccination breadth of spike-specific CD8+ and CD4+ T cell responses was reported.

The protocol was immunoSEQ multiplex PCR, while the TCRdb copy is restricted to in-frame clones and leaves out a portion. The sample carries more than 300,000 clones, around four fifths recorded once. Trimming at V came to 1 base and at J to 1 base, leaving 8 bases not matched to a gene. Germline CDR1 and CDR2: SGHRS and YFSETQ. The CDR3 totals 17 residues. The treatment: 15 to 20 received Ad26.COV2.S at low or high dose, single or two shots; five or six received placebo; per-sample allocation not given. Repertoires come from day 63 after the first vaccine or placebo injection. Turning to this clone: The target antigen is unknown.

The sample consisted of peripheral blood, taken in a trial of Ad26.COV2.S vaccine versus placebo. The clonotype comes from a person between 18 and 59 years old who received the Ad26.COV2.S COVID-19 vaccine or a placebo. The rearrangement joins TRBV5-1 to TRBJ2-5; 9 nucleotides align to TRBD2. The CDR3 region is CASSLLASGILQETQYF. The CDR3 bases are TGCGCCAGCAGCTTGTTGGCTAGCGGGATCCTCCAAGAGACCCAGTACTTC.